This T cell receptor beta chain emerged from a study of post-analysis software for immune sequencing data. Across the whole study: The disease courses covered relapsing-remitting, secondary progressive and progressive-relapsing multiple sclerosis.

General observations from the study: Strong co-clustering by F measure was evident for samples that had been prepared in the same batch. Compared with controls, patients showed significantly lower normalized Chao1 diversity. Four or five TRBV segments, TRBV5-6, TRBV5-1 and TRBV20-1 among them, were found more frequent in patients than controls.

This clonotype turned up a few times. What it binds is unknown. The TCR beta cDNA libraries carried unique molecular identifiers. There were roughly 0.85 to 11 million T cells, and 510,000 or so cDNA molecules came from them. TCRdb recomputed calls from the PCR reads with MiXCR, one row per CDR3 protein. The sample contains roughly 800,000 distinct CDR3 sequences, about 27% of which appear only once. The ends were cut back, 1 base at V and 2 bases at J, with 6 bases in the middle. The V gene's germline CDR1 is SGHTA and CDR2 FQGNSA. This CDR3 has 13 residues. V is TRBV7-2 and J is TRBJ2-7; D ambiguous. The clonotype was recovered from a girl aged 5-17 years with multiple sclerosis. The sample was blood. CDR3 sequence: CASSLVQTYEQYF. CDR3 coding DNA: TGTGCCAGCAGCTTAGTACAGACCTACGAGCAGTACTTC.